In this sample, the clone carrying this T cell receptor (beta chain) turned up once. This sample is drawn from a study of shared clonotypes between healthy human individuals. Germline V gene lookup returns CDR1 LNHNV and CDR2 YYDKDF (reference sequence). The length of the CDR3 is 18 residues. Germline trimming cut 5 bases from V and 4 bases from J; bases unmatched to any gene: 14. The table came from immunoSEQ multiplex PCR; TCRdb's copy has only in-frame clones and leaves some out. The data hold 650,000 to 800,000 clones, with around 70% observed a single time. The clonotype was recovered from a woman aged 25 to 39 in good health. The sample consisted of memory CD4+ T cells sorted from blood. Subset in this sample: CD45RA-negative fraction. V usage is TRBV15 and J usage is TRBJ2-5; 12 bases are a match to TRBD2. CDR3 amino acids: CATSQGGLAGGPGETQYF. The DNA of the CDR3 is TGTGCCACCAGCCAAGGCGGGCTAGCGGGAGGGCCCGGAGAGACCCAGTACTTC.